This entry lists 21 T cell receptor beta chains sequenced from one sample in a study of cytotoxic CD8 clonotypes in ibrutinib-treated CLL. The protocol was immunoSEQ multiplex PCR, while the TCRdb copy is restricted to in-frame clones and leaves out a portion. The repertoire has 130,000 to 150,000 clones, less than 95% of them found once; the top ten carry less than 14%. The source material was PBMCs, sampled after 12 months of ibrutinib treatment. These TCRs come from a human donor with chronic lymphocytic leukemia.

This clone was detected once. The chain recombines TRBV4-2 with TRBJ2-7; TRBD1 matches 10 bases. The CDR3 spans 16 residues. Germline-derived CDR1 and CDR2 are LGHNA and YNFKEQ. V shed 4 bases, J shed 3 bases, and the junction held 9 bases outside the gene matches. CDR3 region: CASSLESGTGVYEQYF. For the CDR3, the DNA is TGTGCCAGCAGCCTTGAGAGCGGGACAGGGGTCTACGAGCAGTACTTC.

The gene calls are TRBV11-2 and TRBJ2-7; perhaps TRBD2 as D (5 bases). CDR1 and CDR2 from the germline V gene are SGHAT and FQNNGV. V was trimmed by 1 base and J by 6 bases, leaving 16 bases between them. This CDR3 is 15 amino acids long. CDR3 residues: CASSLASSPGSEQYF. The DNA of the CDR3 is TGTGCCAGCAGCTTAGCTTCGTCGCCGGGGAGCGAGCAGTACTTC.

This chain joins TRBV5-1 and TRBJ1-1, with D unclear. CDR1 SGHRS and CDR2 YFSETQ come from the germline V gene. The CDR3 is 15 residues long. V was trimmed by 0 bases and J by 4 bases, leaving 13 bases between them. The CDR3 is CASSLAQGAGTEAFF. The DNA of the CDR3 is TGCGCCAGCAGCTTGGCTCAAGGCGCGGGCACTGAAGCTTTCTTT.

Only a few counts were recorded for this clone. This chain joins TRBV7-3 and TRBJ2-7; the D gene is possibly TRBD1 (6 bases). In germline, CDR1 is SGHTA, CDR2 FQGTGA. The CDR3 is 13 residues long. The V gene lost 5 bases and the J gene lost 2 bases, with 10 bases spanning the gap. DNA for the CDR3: TGTGCCAGCAGCGCCGGGACAACCTACGAGCAGTACTTC. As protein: CASSAGTTYEQYF.

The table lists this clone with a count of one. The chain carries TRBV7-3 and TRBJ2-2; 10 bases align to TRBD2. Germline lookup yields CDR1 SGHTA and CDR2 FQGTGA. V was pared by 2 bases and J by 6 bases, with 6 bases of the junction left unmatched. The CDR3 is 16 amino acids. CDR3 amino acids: CASSLSGTSVAGELFF. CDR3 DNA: TGTGCCAGCAGCTTATCCGGGACTAGCGTGGCCGGGGAGCTGTTTTTT.

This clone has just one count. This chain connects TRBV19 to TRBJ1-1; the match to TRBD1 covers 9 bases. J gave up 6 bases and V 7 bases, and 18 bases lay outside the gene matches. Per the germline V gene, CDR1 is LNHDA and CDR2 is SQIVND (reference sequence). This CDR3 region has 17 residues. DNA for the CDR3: TGTGCCAGTAACCAAAGAGGACAGGGGTGGAGTAAGGCTGAAGCTTTCTTT. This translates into CASNQRGQGWSKAEAFF.

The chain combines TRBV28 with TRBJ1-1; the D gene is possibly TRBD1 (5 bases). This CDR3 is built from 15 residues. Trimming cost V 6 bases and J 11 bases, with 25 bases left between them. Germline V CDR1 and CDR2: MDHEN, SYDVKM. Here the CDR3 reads CASRYSGTSSAFAFF. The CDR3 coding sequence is TGTGCCAGCAGGTACTCCGGGACCAGTTCGGCTTTTGCTTTCTTT.

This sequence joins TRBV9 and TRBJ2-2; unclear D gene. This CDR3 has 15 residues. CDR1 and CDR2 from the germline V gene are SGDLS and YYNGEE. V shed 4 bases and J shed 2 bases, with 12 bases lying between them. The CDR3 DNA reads TGTGCCAGCAGCCCCCGACATGTTAACACCGGGGAGCTGTTTTTT. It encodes CASSPRHVNTGELFF.

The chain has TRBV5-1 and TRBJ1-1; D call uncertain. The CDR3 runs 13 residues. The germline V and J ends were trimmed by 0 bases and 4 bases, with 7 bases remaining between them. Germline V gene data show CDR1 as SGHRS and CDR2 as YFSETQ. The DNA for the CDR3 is TGCGCCAGCAGCTTGGCCGTTGTCACTGAAGCTTTCTTT. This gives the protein CASSLAVVTEAFF.

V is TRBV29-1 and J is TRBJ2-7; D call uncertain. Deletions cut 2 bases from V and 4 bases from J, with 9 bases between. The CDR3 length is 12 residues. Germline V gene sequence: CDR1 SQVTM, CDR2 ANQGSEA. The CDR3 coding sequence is TGCAGCGTTGAACTCACCGATTACGAGCAGTACTTC. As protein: CSVELTDYEQYF.

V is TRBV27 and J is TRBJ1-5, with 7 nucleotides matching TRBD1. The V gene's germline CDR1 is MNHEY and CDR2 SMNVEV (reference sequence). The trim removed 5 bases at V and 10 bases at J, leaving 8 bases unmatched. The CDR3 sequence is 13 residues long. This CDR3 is CASSGTAGAPQHF. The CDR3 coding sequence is TGTGCCAGCAGTGGGACAGCCGGCGCTCCCCAGCATTTT.

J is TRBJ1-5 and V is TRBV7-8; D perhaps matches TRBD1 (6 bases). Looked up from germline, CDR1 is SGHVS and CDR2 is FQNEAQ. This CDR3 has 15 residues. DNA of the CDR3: TGTGTGCCAGCGCCCCAGGGGCCGTCGTTTGAGCCCCAGCATTTT. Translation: CVPAPQGPSFEPQHF.

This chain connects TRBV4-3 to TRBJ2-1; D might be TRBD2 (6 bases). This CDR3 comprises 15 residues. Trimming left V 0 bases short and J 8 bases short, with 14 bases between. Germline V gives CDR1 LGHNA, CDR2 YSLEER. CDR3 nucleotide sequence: TGCGCCAGCAGCCAAGATTTGAGGGAGGACGATGAGCAGTTCTTC. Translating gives CASSQDLREDDEQFF.

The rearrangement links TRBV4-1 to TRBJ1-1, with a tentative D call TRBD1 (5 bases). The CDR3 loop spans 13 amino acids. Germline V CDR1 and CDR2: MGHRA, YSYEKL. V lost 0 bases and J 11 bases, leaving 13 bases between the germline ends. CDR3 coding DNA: TGCGCCAGCAGCCAAGATTGGGGGAAAGGGGCTTTCTTT. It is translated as CASSQDWGKGAFF.

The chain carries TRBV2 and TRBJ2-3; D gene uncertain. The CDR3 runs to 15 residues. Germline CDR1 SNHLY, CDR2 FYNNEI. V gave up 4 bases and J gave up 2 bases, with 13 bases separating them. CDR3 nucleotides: TGTGCCAGCAGTGGGTTCCAAGATTACACAGATACGCAGTATTTT. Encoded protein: CASSGFQDYTDTQYF.

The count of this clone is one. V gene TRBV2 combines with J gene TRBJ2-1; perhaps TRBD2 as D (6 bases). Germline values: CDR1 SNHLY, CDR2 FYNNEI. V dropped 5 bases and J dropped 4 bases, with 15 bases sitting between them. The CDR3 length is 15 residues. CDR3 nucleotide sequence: TGTGCCAGCAGTACTCCGGGACTGGATTACAATGAGCAGTTCTTC. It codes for CASSTPGLDYNEQFF.

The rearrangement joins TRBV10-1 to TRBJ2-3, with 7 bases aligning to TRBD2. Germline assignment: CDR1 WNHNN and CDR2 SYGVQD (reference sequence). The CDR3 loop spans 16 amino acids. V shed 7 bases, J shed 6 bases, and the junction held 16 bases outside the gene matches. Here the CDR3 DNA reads TGCGCCAGCAACGGCGGTCCGGGAGCGGGGTCGGATACGCAGTATTTT. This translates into CASNGGPGAGSDTQYF.

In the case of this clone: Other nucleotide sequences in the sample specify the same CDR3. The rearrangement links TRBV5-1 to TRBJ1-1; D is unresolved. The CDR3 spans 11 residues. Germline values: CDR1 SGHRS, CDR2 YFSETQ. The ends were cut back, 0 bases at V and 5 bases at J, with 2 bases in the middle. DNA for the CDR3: TGCGCCAGCAGCTTGGGAACTGAAGCTTTCTTT. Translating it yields CASSLGTEAFF.

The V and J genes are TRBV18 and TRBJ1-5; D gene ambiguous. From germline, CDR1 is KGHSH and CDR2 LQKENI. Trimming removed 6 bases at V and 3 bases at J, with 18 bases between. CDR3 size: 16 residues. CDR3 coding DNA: TGTGCCAGCTCGCCCTGGGCAAGCCAAGACAATCAGCCCCAGCATTTT. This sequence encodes CASSPWASQDNQPQHF.

The chain's CDR3 is CASSFSGGNQPQHF. The CDR3 DNA reads TGCGCCAGCAGCTTTTCAGGTGGAAATCAGCCCCAGCATTTT. This sequence joins TRBV5-1 and TRBJ1-5; D is uncertain. Germline V gene data show CDR1 as SGHRS and CDR2 as YFSETQ. The germline V and J ends were trimmed by 2 bases and 4 bases, with 10 bases remaining between them. This CDR3 is built from 14 residues.

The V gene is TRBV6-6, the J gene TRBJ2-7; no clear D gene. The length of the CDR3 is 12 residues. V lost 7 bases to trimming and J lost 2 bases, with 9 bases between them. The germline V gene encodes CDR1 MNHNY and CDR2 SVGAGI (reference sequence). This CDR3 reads CASKGGPYEQYF. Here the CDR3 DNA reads TGTGCCAGCAAAGGCGGCCCCTACGAGCAGTACTTC.